The clone carrying this T cell receptor beta chain was recorded a few times. In assigning cohorts, the study relied on participant-reported clinical history. A COVID-19 case had been met by exposed participants during the 2 weeks before study entry. As processed by the authors: Reference gene primer amplification gave nucleated cell count estimates. The assay was immunoSEQ multiplex PCR, and TCRdb's table has in-frame clones only and misses some. Clonal size and the V and J genes are those of that table, whereas D and trimming came from the DNA. The table lists about 220,000 clones, 83% of them singletons, with about 4.8% in the top ten. This sample was included in a study of blood T cell repertoires in COVID-19. Turning to the study itself: T cells, B-cell-depleted T cells, or PBMCs provided the cDNA or gDNA that served as material.

Germline CDR1 reads MNHNY; CDR2 reads SVGAGI (reference sequence). The CDR3 covers 14 residues. V dropped 6 bases and J dropped 6; count of bases not matched to a gene: 11. This clonotype was obtained from a woman in her fifties or sixties who had been exposed to COVID-19. The sequencing sample was made of PBMCs or T cells enriched from blood (not recorded which). The chain carries TRBV6-6 and TRBJ2-7, with 7 bases aligning to TRBD1. In DNA form, the CDR3 reads TGTGCCAGCAGCTACAGGGGTGAATTGAGCGAGCAGTACTTC. As protein: CASSYRGELSEQYF.